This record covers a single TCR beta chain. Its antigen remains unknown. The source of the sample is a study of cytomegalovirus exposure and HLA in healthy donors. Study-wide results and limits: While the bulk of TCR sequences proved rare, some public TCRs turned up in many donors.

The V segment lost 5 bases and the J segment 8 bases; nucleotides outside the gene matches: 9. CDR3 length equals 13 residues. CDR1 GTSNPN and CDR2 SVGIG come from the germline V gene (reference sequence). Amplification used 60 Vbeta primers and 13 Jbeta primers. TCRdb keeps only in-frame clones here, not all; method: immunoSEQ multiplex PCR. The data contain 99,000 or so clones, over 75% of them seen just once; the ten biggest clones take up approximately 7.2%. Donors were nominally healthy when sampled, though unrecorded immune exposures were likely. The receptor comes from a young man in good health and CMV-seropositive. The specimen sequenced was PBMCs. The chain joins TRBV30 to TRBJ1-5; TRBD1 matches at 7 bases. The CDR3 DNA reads TGTGCCTGGGCCAGACAGGGTTTAGAGCCCCAGCATTTT. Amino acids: CAWARQGLEPQHF.